This TCR beta chain was sequenced for a study of T cells in localized non-small cell lung cancer. Study-level findings and limits: A median of around 60 clones ranked among the top 100 in tumor appeared in adjacent lung.

Comment on this clone: As yet, its antigen is unknown.

Per the germline V gene, CDR1 is SGHTA and CDR2 is FQGNSA. Trimming took 1 base from V and 5 from J, leaving 17 bases between them. The CDR3 runs to 16 residues. The method was immunoSEQ multiplex PCR; TCRdb's version includes in-frame clones alone and lacks a portion of them. The sample includes about 54,000 clones, about 80% seen only once; the top ten take 20%. The chain uses TRBV7-2 and TRBJ2-5; D is unresolved. The clonotype comes from a female donor over 55 with stage II squamous cell lung carcinoma. The sample was peripheral blood, taken before any cancer treatment. CDR3 sequence: CASSLDRSRGHETQYF. The CDR3 coding sequence is TGTGCCAGCAGCTTAGACCGGTCTAGAGGTCATGAGACCCAGTACTTC.